The rows below give T cell receptor beta chains drawn from one sample of a study of cytomegalovirus exposure and HLA in healthy donors. Produced via immunoSEQ multiplex PCR; TCRdb's table is partial and in-frame only. The top ten hold around 4.4% of the sample, which has approximately 160,000 clones, 89% seen once. The sequenced sample was PBMCs. Receptors were obtained from a man aged 18 to 35 in good health and CMV-seropositive. The CDR3 runs from the conserved cysteine through the conserved F or W. D genes are given only for firm matches. Size is omitted from some rows. Given values are once, few, many or a class for expanded clones.

clone_size	v_call	j_call	d_call	cdr3_aa	cdr3_nt
NA	TRBV19	TRBJ2-1	TRBD1	CASRRSGGGDEQFF	TGTGCCAGTAGACGGTCAGGGGGCGGCGATGAGCAGTTCTTC
once	TRBV9	TRBJ2-7	NA	CASSVGASVVYEQYF	TGTGCCAGCAGCGTAGGCGCTAGCGTCGTCTACGAGCAGTACTTC
NA	TRBV6-6	TRBJ1-1	NA	CASSYPEPMNTEAFF	TGTGCCAGCAGTTACCCGGAGCCCATGAACACTGAAGCTTTCTTT
few	TRBV19	TRBJ2-3	TRBD1	CASSMPDRAVTDTQYF	TGTGCCAGTAGTATGCCGGACAGGGCGGTCACAGATACGCAGTATTTT
NA	TRBV7-3	TRBJ2-3	TRBD2	CASSLTEIAGERADTQYF	TGTGCCAGCAGCTTAACGGAAATAGCGGGAGAGAGGGCAGATACGCAGTATTTT
few	TRBV28	TRBJ2-3	TRBD1	CASSQGAGLIDTQYF	TGTGCCAGCAGCCAGGGGGCAGGGTTGATAGATACGCAGTATTTT
NA	TRBV11-3	TRBJ1-1	NA	CASSLGDSRNTEAFF	TGTGCCAGCAGCTTAGGAGACAGCAGGAACACTGAAGCTTTCTTT
NA	TRBV6-5	TRBJ2-1	TRBD2	CASSYWASGNNEQFF	TGTGCCAGCAGTTACTGGGCTAGCGGGAATAATGAGCAGTTCTTC
NA	TRBV19	TRBJ2-7	NA	CASSMLTSPYEQYF	TGTGCCAGTAGTATGCTAACTAGTCCCTACGAGCAGTACTTC
NA	TRBV7-8	TRBJ2-3	TRBD2	CASSPETLAGEADTQYF	TGTGCCAGCAGCCCAGAGACCCTAGCGGGAGAAGCAGATACGCAGTATTTT
NA	TRBV7-9	TRBJ2-7	TRBD2	CASSGRGGRAYYEQYF	TGTGCCAGCAGCGGACGGGGCGGGAGGGCCTACTACGAGCAGTACTTC
NA	TRBV6-5	TRBJ2-7	NA	CASSYSEGPYEQYF	TGTGCCAGCAGTTACTCAGAGGGCCCCTACGAGCAGTACTTC
NA	TRBV28	TRBJ2-7	TRBD1	CASTPAGQAYEQYF	TGTGCCAGCACCCCGGCAGGACAGGCCTACGAGCAGTACTTC
NA	TRBV7-2	TRBJ2-1	TRBD2	CASSSPSGVSYNEQFF	TGTGCCAGCAGCTCCCCTAGCGGGGTCTCCTACAATGAGCAGTTCTTC
few	TRBV6-5	TRBJ2-1	TRBD2	CASSYELAGGRNEQFF	TGTGCCAGCAGTTACGAACTAGCGGGAGGGCGGAATGAGCAGTTCTTC
once	TRBV28	TRBJ1-5	NA	CASSLPLGANQPQHF	TGTGCCAGCAGTCTCCCCCTGGGGGCTAATCAGCCCCAGCATTTT
NA	TRBV19	TRBJ1-1	NA	CASRKAGATSTNTEAFF	TGTGCCAGTAGAAAGGCAGGGGCAACGTCAACGAACACTGAAGCTTTCTTT
NA	TRBV30	TRBJ2-1	TRBD1	CAWSARPVQGEQFF	TGTGCCTGGAGTGCTCGCCCCGTACAGGGGGAGCAGTTCTTC
NA	TRBV9	TRBJ2-5	NA	CASSVAGSQETQYF	TGTGCCAGCAGCGTAGCGGGTAGCCAAGAGACCCAGTACTTC
NA	TRBV13	TRBJ2-7	TRBD2	CASSLAGGVYEQYF	TGTGCCAGCAGCCTAGCGGGAGGGGTTTACGAGCAGTACTTC
NA	TRBV6-1	TRBJ2-1	TRBD2	CASSRLAGGPDEQFF	TGTGCCAGCAGCCGACTAGCGGGAGGGCCTGATGAGCAGTTCTTC
once	TRBV30	TRBJ2-1	TRBD2	CAWSRGEGEQFF	TGTGCCTGGAGTCGGGGGGAGGGTGAGCAGTTCTTC
NA	TRBV7-3	TRBJ1-1	NA	CASSLYTGLETNTEAFF	TGTGCCAGCAGCCTATACACAGGGCTCGAAACTAACACTGAAGCTTTCTTT
NA	TRBV11-2	TRBJ1-1	NA	CASSLRTGFTEAFF	TGTGCCAGCAGCCTACGAACAGGGTTTACTGAAGCTTTCTTT
NA	TRBV5-4	TRBJ1-1	NA	CASSLDPVNTEAFF	TGTGCCAGCAGCTTGGATCCAGTGAACACTGAAGCTTTCTTT
NA	TRBV5-1	TRBJ1-2	NA	CASSSPLLRADYGYTF	TGCGCCAGCAGCTCTCCGCTTTTGAGGGCCGACTATGGCTACACCTTC
NA	TRBV19	TRBJ1-5	NA	CASSDRNFNQPQHF	TGTGCCAGTAGCGACAGGAATTTTAATCAGCCCCAGCATTTT
once	TRBV11-3	TRBJ2-3	NA	CASSRSGPTDTQYF	TGTGCCAGCAGTAGAAGCGGCCCCACAGATACGCAGTATTTT